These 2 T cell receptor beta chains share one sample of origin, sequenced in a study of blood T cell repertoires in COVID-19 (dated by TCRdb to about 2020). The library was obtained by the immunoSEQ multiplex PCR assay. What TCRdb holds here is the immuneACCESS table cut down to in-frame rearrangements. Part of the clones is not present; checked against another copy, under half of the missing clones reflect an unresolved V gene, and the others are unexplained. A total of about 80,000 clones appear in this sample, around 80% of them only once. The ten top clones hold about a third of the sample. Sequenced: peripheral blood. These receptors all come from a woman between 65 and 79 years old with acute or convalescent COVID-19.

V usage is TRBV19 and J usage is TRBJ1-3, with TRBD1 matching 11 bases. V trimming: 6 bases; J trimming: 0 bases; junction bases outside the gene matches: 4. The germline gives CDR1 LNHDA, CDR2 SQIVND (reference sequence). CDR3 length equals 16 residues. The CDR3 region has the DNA TGTGCCAGTAGGGACAGGGGGCGAGACTCTGGAAACACCATATATTTT. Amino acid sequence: CASRDRGRDSGNTIYF.

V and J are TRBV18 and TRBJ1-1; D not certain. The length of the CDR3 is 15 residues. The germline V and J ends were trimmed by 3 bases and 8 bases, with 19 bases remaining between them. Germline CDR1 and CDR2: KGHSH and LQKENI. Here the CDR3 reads CASSPLEGTGFEAFF. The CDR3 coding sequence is TGTGCCAGCTCACCCCTCGAGGGCACCGGGTTCGAAGCTTTCTTT. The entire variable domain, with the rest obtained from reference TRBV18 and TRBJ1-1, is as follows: NAGVMQNPRHLVRRRGQEARLRCSPMKGHSHVYWYRQLPEEGLKFMVYLQKENIIDESGMPKERFSAEFPKEGPSILRIQQVVRGDSAAYFCASSPLEGTGFEAFFGQGTRLTVV.